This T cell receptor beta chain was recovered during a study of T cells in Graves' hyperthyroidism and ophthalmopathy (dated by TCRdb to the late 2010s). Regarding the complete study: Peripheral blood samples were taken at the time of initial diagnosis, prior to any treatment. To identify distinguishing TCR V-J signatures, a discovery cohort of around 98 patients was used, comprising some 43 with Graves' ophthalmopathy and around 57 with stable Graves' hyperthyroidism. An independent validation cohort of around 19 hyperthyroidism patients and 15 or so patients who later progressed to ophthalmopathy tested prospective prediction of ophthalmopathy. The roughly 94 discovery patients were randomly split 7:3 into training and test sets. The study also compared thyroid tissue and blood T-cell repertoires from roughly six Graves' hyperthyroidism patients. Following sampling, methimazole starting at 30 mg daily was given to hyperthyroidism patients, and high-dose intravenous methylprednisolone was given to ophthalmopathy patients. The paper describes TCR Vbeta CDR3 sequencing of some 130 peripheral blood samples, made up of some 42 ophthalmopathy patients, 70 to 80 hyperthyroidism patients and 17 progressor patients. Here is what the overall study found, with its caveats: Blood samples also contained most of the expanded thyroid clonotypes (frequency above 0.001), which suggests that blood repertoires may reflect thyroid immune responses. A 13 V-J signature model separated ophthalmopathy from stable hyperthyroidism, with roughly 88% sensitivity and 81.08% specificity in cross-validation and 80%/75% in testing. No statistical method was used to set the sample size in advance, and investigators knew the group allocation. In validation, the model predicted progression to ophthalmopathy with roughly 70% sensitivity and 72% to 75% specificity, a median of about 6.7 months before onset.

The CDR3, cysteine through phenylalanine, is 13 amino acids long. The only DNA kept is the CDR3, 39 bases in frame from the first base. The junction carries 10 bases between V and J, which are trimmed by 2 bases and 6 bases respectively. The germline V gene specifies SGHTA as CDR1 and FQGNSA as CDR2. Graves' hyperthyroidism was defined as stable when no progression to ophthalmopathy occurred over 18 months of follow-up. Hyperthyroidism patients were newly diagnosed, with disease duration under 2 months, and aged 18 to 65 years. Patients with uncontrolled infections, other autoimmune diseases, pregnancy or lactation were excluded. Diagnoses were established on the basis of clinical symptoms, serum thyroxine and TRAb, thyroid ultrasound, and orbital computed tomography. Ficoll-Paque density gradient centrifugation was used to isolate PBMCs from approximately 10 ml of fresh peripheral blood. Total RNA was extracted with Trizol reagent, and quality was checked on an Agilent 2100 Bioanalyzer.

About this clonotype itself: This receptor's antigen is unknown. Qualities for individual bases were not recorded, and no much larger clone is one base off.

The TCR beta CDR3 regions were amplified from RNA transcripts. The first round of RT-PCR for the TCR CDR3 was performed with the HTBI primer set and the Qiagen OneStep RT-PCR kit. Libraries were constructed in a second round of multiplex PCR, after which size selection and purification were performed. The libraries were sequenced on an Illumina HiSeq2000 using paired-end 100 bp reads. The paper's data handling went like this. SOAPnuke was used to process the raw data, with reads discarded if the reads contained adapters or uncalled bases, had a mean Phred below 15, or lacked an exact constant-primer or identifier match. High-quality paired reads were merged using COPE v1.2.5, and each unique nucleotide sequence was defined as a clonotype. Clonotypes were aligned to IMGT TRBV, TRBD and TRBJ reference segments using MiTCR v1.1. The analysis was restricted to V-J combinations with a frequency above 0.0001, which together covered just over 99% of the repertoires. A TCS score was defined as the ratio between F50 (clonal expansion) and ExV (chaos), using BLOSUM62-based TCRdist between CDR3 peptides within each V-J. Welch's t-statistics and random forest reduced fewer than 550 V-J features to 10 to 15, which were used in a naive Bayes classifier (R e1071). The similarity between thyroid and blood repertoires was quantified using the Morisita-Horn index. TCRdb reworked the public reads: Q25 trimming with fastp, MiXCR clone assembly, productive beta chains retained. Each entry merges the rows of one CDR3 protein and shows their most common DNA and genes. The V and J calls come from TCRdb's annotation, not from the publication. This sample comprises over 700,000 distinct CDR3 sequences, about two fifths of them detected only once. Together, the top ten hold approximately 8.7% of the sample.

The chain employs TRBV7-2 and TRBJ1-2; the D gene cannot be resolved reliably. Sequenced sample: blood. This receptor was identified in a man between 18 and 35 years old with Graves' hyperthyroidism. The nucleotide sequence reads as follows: TGTGCCAGCAGCTTATGGTCTGGCGATGGCTACACCTTC. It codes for CASSLWSGDGYTF.